This T cell receptor (beta chain) was identified during a study of CXCR3-negative and CXCR3-positive naive CD8 T cells (dated by TCRdb to between 2017 and 2020). In the study overall: Roughly 150 million TRB reads were obtained in total, roughly 1.5 +/- 0.3 million reads per library. The diversity and physicochemical repertoire analyses included more than nine donors pooled from two independent experiments. TRBV-TRBJ cluster analysis included naive subsets from about 5 donors and memory cells from 3 donors. General conclusions and limits of the study: Within the same donor, TRBV-TRBJ usage looked similar between naive CXCR3-negative and CXCR3-positive cells, but memory cells had distinct patterns. Freshly isolated PBMCs were used for most assays because CXCR3 expression went down partially after cryopreservation. Because surface CD5, which is linked to self-reactivity in mice, was comparable between the naive subsets, TCR interaction strength was also inferred from TRB CDR3 physicochemical properties. Both naive subsets had comparably high repertoire diversity, while memory CD8+ T cells had much lower repertoire diversity.

The sequencing machine was a NextSeq 550. The Human TCR Profiling Kit (MiLaboratory) was used to make UMI-labeled 5' RACE TRB cDNA libraries. cDNA synthesis used the entire amount of extracted RNA, and PCR amplification then used the entire amount of cDNA produced. Libraries were prepared in parallel with an identical number of PCR cycles. The published analysis was carried out like this. MIGEC and MiXCR extracted about 50,000 +/- 9,200 unique UMI-labeled TRB cDNA molecules per library, requiring at least two reads per UMI. Each library averaged 40,000 +/- 10,000 functional in-frame TRB CDR3 nucleotide clonotypes without stop codons. Diversity metrics, including normalized Shannon-Wiener and Chao1, were computed in VDJtools after downsampling to 5000 UMI-labeled TRB molecules per sample. VDJtools computed clonotype-size-weighted physicochemical properties of the central five CDR3 residues: interaction energy, strength, volume and Kidera factor 4. Through TCRdb reprocessing, the reads give one entry per CDR3 protein sequence; DNA is omitted. These V and J calls rely on TCRdb rather than the paper's analysis. The table held for this sample gives around 47,000 distinct CDR3 sequences. In total, the top ten clones hold approximately 14% of the sample.

For each CD8+ T cell subset, flow sorting was done in triplicate, and roughly 310,000 cells per subset went directly into RLT lysis buffer. Peripheral blood mononuclear cells were isolated from buffy coats using standard density gradient centrifugation. Total RNA was extracted from sorted cells using an RNeasy Mini Kit. Measured from the cysteine to the phenylalanine, the CDR3 is 17 residues long. DNA was not recorded. From a lookup of the germline V gene, CDR1 and CDR2 are LGHNA and YSLEER. Concerning this clonotype: There is no known antigen for this receptor.

The V gene is TRBV4-3 and the J gene is TRBJ1-4; there is no DNA to check the TCRdb D call of TRBD1. The TCR originated in a human donor in good health. Some clones in this sample may be carry-over from other donors' samples. Input material: memory CD8+ T cells from blood. What the cell subset or site label conveys for this sample: conventional CD8+ memory T cells (TMEM), sorted as controls. The CDR3 is CASSQDGMGQGYEKLFF.